These T cell receptor beta chains were read from a single sample in a study of blood T cells in healthy people across ages. Each CDR3 protein gets one entry after TCRdb re-called the 5' RACE reads with MiXCR. The sample records 1.5 million or so distinct CDR3 sequences, about 42% being singletons. Input material: blood. These receptors all stem from a woman between 18 and 29 years old in good health. The CDR3 runs from the conserved cysteine through the conserved F or W. D genes are given only for firm matches. Clone sizes are given selectively: once, few, many, or a class where the clone is expanded.

j_call clone_size d_call v_call cdr3_nt cdr3_aa
TRBJ2-7 . TRBD1 TRBV6-2/TRBV6-3 TGTGCCAGCACCTACAGGGGTGCCTACAATGAGCAGTACTTC CASTYRGAYNEQYF
TRBJ1-6 few . TRBV2 TGTGCCAGCACTGCGGGGCAGGCTAATTCACCCCTCCACTTT CASTAGQANSPLHF
TRBJ2-3 . . TRBV9 TGTGCCAGCAGCGGTCTAGCGAGAACTCCGGATACGCAGTATTTT CASSGLARTPDTQYF
TRBJ1-2 . . TRBV14 TGTGCCAGCAGCCAACGAGTGTACCGGGGCTACACCTTC CASSQRVYRGYTF
TRBJ1-5 few . TRBV6-6 TGTGCCAGCAGTTACTCGAGAGCTTTACAGCCCCAGCATTTT CASSYSRALQPQHF
TRBJ2-3 few . TRBV4-3 TGCGCCAGCAGCCTCCAGCGGAGCCACACAGATACGCAGTATTTT CASSLQRSHTDTQYF
TRBJ2-1 . . TRBV13 TGTGCCAGCAGCTTAGAAGCGCCAGGGAACGAGCAGTTCTTC CASSLEAPGNEQFF
TRBJ1-5 few . TRBV6-5 TGTGCCAGCAGTTACGGCCGCGTATCCGGGAGCAATCAGCCCCAGCATTTT CASSYGRVSGSNQPQHF
TRBJ2-1 many . TRBV7-9 TGTGCCAGCAGCGGGACGGGCAGCTCCTACAATGAGCAGTTCTTC CASSGTGSSYNEQFF
TRBJ1-4 . . TRBV20-1 TGCAGTGCTAGAGCCCTAAGTGGGACAAATGAAAAACTGTTTTTT CSARALSGTNEKLFF
TRBJ2-1 . TRBD1 TRBV27 TGTGCCAGCAGTTTAATATCAGGGGGACCACAAGAGACCCAGTTCTTC CASSLISGGPQETQFF
TRBJ2-7 . . TRBV5-4 TGTGCCAGCAGCCAAGGACTGGGAGCGAGGGAGCAGTACTTC CASSQGLGAREQYF
TRBJ1-5 few . TRBV7-2 TGTGCCAGCAGCTTCTATGGGCATAGCAATCAGCCCCAGCATTTT CASSFYGHSNQPQHF
TRBJ2-7 . TRBD1 TRBV6-6 TGTGCCAGCAGTTACTCGGGCAGGGGGTCGTACTACGAGCAGTACTTC CASSYSGRGSYYEQYF
TRBJ2-1 few . TRBV3-1 TGTGCCAGCAGCCAAGATGCCCGGGTCCGCCTAAATGAGCAGTTCTTC CASSQDARVRLNEQFF
TRBJ2-5 few . TRBV27 TGTGCCAGCAGTTCCGGGATCGCCTACAATGAGCAGTACTTC CASSSGIAYNEQYF
TRBJ1-1 . . TRBV3-1 TGTGCCAGCAGCCGGAAAGGGGTCGGGAACACTGAAGCTTTCTTT CASSRKGVGNTEAFF
TRBJ2-1 few TRBD2 TRBV12-3/TRBV12-4 TGTGCCACCGGCGAGCTAGCGGGATACAATGAGCAGTTCTTC CATGELAGYNEQFF
TRBJ2-7 few TRBD1 TRBV7-9 TGTGCCAGCATACGGACAGGGGGCAAGGACGAGCAGTACTTC CASIRTGGKDEQYF
TRBJ2-7 . . TRBV7-9 TGTGCCAGCAGCTACCACGCCTACGAGCAGTACTTC CASSYHAYEQYF
TRBJ1-1 once . TRBV2 TGTGCCAGCAGTGAACTGATTAACACTGAAGCTTTCTTT CASSELINTEAFF
TRBJ2-1 . TRBD1 TRBV6-2/TRBV6-3 TGTGCCAGCAACCGGGACAGGGCGTCATTTAAGCAGTTCTTC CASNRDRASFKQFF
TRBJ1-5 . . TRBV6-6 TGTGCCAGCAGTTCAGCATCGGGTGTCCAACAGCCCCAGCATTTT CASSSASGVQQPQHF
TRBJ2-7 once . TRBV5-1 TGCGCCAGCAGCTTGTCATCCTGCGAGCAGTACTTC CASSLSSCEQYF
TRBJ1-1 . TRBD1 TRBV28 TGTGCCAGCAGTCTACGACAGGGAAAAACTTTCTTT CASSLRQGKTFF
TRBJ1-2 . . TRBV27 TGTGCCAGCAGTTATGGGGTTTCCATCTTAATTGGCTACACCTTC CASSYGVSILIGYTF
TRBJ2-1 . TRBD1 TRBV7-6 TGTGCCAGCAGCTTAGCGCTCCCCGGGACAGGGGACAATGAGCAGTTCTTC CASSLALPGTGDNEQFF
TRBJ1-3 . . TRBV11-1 TGTGCCAGCAGTGGACAGCTCTCTGGAAACACCATATATTTT CASSGQLSGNTIYF
TRBJ2-1 few TRBD2 TRBV12-3/TRBV12-4 TGTGCCAGCACCCCCGGGACTAGCCGCAATGAGCAGTTCTTC CASTPGTSRNEQFF
TRBJ2-3 . TRBD1 TRBV15 TGTGCCACCAGCAGGGGTGACAGGGAGCCAGATACGCAGTATTTT CATSRGDREPDTQYF
TRBJ2-5 few TRBD2 TRBV27 TGTGCCAGCAGTTTAGCGGGAGGGAGCTGGTACTTC CASSLAGGSWYF
TRBJ2-3 . . TRBV7-9 TGTGCCAGCAGCTTAGGACGGGTAGCGGGCACAGATACGCAGTATTTT CASSLGRVAGTDTQYF
TRBJ1-5 . . TRBV6-6 TGTGCCAGCAGTTACCCAGGGTTTCGGCCCCAGCATTTT CASSYPGFRPQHF
TRBJ2-7 . TRBD2 TRBV7-2 TGTGCCAGCAGCTCGAGCGGGAGTAACTACGAGCAGTACTTC CASSSSGSNYEQYF
TRBJ2-3 . . TRBV9 TGTGCCAGCTCTTCCGTGTGGGATACGCAGTATTTT CASSSVWDTQYF
TRBJ2-5 . . TRBV4-2 TGTGCCACCGGTGTGGGGGGCACTGAAGAGACCCAGTACTTC CATGVGGTEETQYF
TRBJ2-1 . . TRBV29-1 TGCAGCGTTGAGCGGGGGCTGGGTGAGCAGTTCTTC CSVERGLGEQFF
TRBJ2-7 . TRBD2 TRBV7-2 TGTGCCAGCAGCTCGGGACTAGCAGCGACCTACGAGCAGTACTTC CASSSGLAATYEQYF
TRBJ2-7 few . TRBV10-3 TGTGCCATCAGTGAGTCCCAGAATGAGCAGTACTTC CAISESQNEQYF
TRBJ1-2 . . TRBV20-1 TGCAGTGCAACGATGGCAGGGTCTAACTATGGCTACACCTTC CSATMAGSNYGYTF
TRBJ2-2 . TRBD1 TRBV7-9 TGTGCCAGCAACGACAGGGGGAGCACCGGGGAGCTGTTTTTT CASNDRGSTGELFF
TRBJ1-1 once . TRBV29-1 TGCAGCGTTGTGTCGCGAGGGTTAGGCACTGAAGCTTTCTTT CSVVSRGLGTEAFF
TRBJ2-3 . TRBD2 TRBV7-9 TGTTCCAGAGCGGGGTCCACAGATACGCAGTATTTT CSRAGSTDTQYF
TRBJ2-3 . . TRBV5-1 TGCGCCAGCAGCTCTCGGGACCAGACGCCAGATACGCAGTATTTT CASSSRDQTPDTQYF
TRBJ1-5 . . TRBV15 TGTGCCACCAGCAGAGGTCGCGGGGGAAATCAGCCCCAGCATTTT CATSRGRGGNQPQHF
TRBJ1-4 once TRBD1 TRBV29-1 TGCAGCGTTGCGGGACAGGGGAGTGAAAAACTGTTTTTT CSVAGQGSEKLFF
TRBJ1-1 few . TRBV4-1 TGCGCCAGCAGCCAAGCGGTGAGAACTCAAAGCAACACTGAAGCTTTCTTT CASSQAVRTQSNTEAFF
TRBJ1-2 . . TRBV7-9 TGTGCCAGCAGCTTACCCGGCTCCGGCTATGGCTACACCTTC CASSLPGSGYGYTF
TRBJ2-2 . . TRBV24-1 TGTGCCACCAGTGAAGGGATAGGAGGTGGGCTGTTTTTT CATSEGIGGGLFF
TRBJ1-2 . TRBD1 TRBV20-1 TGCAGTGCTAGAGATAGGACAGGGACGTATGGCTACATCTTC CSARDRTGTYGYIF
TRBJ2-3 few TRBD2 TRBV10-3 TGTGCCATCAGTGACCCGGGGACTAGCGGGGGAGATACGCAGTATTTT CAISDPGTSGGDTQYF
TRBJ2-5 . TRBD2 TRBV4-1 TGCGCCAGCAGCCTTACCGGGGGGAGTTCGGAAGAGACCCAGTACTTC CASSLTGGSSEETQYF
TRBJ1-1 few . TRBV3-1 TGTGCCAGCAGCGAGGGGCACACTGAAGCTTTCTTT CASSEGHTEAFF
TRBJ2-7 . . TRBV6-5 TGTGCCAGCAGTGCGCTGCTACAGAAAAACAATGAGCAGTACTTC CASSALLQKNNEQYF
TRBJ1-5 few . TRBV6-5 TGTGCCAGCCGCGGGACGCAAGATCAGCCCCAGCATTTT CASRGTQDQPQHF
TRBJ2-3 . TRBD1 TRBV5-1 TGCGCCAGCAGGGCTTGGACAGGAAACACAGATACGCAGTATTTT CASRAWTGNTDTQYF
TRBJ2-5 . TRBD2 TRBV12-3/TRBV12-4 TGTGCCAGCAGTCCTCTTCGGGAGGAGCAGTACTTC CASSPLREEQYF
TRBJ2-7 . . TRBV30 TGTGCCTGGGGGGACGGCTACGAGCAGTACTTC CAWGDGYEQYF
TRBJ2-1 few . TRBV20-1 TGCAGTGCTAGAGGGGTGGGAGTTTCCTACAATGAGCAGTTCTTC CSARGVGVSYNEQFF